This TCR beta chain was profiled in a study of T-cell memory formation after mild COVID-19. Study in general: TCR clustering was largely donor specific.

The study's findings and limits: Contracting CD4+ clones lay largely in CM and EM, with CD8+ ones residing in EMRA. Day 15 to 85 contractors were CD4/CD8 balanced; later expanders leaned CD4+. That cross-reactive memory joined was suggested by some responding clones appearing in pre-infection memory.

Comment on this clonotype: The antigen is unknown.

V gave up 3 bases and J gave up 6 bases; unmatched junction bases: 7. The CDR3 is 15 residues long. Germline V lookup: CDR1 KGHSH, CDR2 LQKENI. TCRdb independently ran MiXCR on the 5' RACE reads; one entry per CDR3 protein. Of 500,000 to 650,000 distinct CDR3 sequences listed, about a fifth are singletons. The sequencing sample was made of PBMCs or a T cell subset sorted from them (not recorded which). The TCR sequence derives from an adult woman who had mild COVID-19 (a few samples of this study predate the infection). Cell type and time point are not known. The chain combines TRBV18 with TRBJ2-1, with 8 bases fitting TRBD2. The CDR3 is CASSPGAGEVNEQFF. In DNA form, the CDR3 reads TGTGCCAGCTCACCGGGAGCGGGAGAGGTCAATGAGCAGTTCTTC.